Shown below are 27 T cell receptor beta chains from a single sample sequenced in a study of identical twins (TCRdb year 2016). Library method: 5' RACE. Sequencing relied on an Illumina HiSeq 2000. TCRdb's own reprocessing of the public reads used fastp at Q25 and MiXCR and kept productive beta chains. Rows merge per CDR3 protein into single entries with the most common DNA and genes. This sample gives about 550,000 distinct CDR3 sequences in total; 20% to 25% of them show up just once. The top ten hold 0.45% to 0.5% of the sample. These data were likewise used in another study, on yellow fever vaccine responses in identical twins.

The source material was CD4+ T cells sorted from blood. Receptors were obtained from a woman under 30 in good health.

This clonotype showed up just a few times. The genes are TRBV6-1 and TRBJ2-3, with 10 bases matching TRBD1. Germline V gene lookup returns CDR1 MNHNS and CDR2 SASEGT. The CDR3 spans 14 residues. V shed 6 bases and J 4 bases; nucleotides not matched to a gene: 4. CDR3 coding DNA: TGTGCCAGCAGATGGGACAGGGGAGCAGATACGCAGTATTTT. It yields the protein CASRWDRGADTQYF.

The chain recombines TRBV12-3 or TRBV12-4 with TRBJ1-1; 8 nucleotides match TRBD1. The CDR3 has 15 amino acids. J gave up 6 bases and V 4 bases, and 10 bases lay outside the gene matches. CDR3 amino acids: CASSWTGTYGAEAFF. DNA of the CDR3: TGTGCCAGCAGTTGGACAGGGACCTATGGGGCTGAAGCTTTCTTT.

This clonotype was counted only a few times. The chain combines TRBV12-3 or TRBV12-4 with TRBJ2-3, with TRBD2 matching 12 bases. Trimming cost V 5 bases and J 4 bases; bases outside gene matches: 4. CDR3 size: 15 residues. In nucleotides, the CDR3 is TGTGCCAGCAGTCGACTAGCGGGAGAGGCAGATACGCAGTATTTT. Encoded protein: CASSRLAGEADTQYF.

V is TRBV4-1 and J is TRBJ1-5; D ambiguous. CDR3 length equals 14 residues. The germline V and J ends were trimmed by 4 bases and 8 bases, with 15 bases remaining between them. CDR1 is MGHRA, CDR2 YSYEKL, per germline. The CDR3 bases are TGCGCCAGCAGCCTCGTGTCGGGTTTTGAGCCCCAGCATTTT. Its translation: CASSLVSGFEPQHF.

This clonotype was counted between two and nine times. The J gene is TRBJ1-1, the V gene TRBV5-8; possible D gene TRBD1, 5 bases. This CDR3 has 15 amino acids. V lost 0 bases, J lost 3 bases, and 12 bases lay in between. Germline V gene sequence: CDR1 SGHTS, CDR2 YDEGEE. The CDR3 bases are TGTGCCAGCAGCTTGGCCGGGGGAAGGGACACTGAAGCTTTCTTT. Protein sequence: CASSLAGGRDTEAFF.

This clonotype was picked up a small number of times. This CDR3 reads CASSLKEFGGELFF. The CDR3 DNA follows: TGCGCCAGCAGCCTTAAGGAATTCGGCGGGGAGCTGTTTTTT. The chain recombines TRBV4-1 with TRBJ2-2; D remains ambiguous. This CDR3 has 14 amino acids. From germline, CDR1 is MGHRA and CDR2 YSYEKL. Trimming removed 4 bases at V and 7 bases at J, with 13 bases between.

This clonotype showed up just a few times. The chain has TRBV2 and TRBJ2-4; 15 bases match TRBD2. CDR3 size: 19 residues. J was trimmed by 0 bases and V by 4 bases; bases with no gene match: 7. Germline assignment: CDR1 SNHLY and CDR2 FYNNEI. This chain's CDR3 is CASSGTSGRDKTAKNIQYF. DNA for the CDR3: TGTGCCAGCAGTGGGACTAGCGGGAGGGATAAAACAGCCAAAAACATTCAGTACTTC.

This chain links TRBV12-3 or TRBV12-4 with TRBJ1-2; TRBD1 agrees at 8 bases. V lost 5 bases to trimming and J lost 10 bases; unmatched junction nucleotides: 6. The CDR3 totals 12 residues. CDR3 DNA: TGTGCCAGCAGTAACGACAGGGGTCTCTACACCTTC. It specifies CASSNDRGLYTF.

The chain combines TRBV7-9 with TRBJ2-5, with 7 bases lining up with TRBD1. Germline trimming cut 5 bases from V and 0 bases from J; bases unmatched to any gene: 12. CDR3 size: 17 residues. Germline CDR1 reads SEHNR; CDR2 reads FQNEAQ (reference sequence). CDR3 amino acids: CASSRTFGQAYQETQYF. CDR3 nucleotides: TGTGCCAGCAGCCGAACATTCGGACAGGCGTACCAAGAGACCCAGTACTTC.

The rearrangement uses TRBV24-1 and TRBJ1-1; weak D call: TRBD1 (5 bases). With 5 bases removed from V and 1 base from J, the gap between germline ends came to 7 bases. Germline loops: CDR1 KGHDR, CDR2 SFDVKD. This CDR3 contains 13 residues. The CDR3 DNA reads TGTGCCACCAGTGCGGGACCGAACACTGAAGCTTTCTTT. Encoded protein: CATSAGPNTEAFF.

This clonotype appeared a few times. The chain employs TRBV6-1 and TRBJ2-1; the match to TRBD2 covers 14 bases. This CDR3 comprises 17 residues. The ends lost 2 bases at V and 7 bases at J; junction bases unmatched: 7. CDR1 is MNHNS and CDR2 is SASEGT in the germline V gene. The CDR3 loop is CASSELGLAGVGNEQFF. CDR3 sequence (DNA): TGTGCCAGCAGTGAATTGGGACTAGCGGGAGTGGGAAATGAGCAGTTCTTC.

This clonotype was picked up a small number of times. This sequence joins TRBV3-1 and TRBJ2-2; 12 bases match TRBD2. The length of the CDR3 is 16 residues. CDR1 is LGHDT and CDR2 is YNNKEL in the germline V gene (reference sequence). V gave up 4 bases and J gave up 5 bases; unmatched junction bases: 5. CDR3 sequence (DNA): TGTGCCAGCAGCCGACTAGCGGGAGTAGAAACCGGGGAGCTGTTTTTT. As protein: CASSRLAGVETGELFF.

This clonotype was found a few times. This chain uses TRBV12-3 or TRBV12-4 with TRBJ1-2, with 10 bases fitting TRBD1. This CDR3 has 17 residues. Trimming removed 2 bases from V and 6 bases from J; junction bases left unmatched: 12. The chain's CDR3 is CASSLRGGGQGRDGYTF. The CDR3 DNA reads TGTGCCAGCAGTTTACGGGGCGGGGGACAGGGGAGGGATGGCTACACCTTC.

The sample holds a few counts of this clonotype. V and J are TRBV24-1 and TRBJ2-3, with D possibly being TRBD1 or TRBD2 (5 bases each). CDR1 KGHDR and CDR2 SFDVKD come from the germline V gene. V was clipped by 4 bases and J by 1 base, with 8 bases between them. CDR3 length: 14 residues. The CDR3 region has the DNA TGTGCCACCAGTGACCGGGACGGCACAGATACGCAGTATTTT. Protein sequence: CATSDRDGTDTQYF.

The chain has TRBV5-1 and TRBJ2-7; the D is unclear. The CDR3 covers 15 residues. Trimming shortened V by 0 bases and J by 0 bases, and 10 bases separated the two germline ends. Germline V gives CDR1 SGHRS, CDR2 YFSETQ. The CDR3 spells CASSLDAWSSYEQYF. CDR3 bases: TGCGCCAGCAGCTTGGATGCCTGGAGCTCCTACGAGCAGTACTTC.

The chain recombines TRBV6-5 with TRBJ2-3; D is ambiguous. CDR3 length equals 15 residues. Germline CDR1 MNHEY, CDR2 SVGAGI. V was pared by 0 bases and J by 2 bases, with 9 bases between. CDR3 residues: CASSYSTQPTDTQYF. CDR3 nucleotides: TGTGCCAGCAGTTACTCGACGCAGCCCACAGATACGCAGTATTTT.

The CDR3 reads CASRGAAQETQYF. CDR3 sequence (DNA): TGTGCCAGCAGGGGGGCGGCCCAAGAGACCCAGTACTTC. This chain joins TRBV2 and TRBJ2-5; a possible D gene is TRBD1 (6 bases). The CDR3 has 13 residues. The ends were cut back, 6 bases at V and 1 base at J, with 9 bases in the middle. Germline CDR1 is SNHLY and CDR2 is FYNNEI.

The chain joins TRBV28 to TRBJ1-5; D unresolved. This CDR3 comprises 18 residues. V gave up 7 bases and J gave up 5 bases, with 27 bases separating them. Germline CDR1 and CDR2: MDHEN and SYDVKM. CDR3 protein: CASTPPLRAGTLDQPQHF. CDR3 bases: TGTGCCAGCACCCCTCCTCTCCGGGCAGGAACCCTTGATCAGCCCCAGCATTTT.

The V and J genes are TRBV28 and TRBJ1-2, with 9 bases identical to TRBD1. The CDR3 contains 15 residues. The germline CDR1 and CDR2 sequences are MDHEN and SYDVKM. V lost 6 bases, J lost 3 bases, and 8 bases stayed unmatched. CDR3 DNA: TGTGCCAGCAGCCCCGGGACAGGGAGCGACTATGGCTACACCTTC. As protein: CASSPGTGSDYGYTF.

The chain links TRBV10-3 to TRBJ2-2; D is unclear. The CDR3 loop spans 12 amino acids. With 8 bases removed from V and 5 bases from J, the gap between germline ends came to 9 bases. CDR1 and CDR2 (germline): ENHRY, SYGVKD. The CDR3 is CAIEWATGELFF. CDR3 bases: TGTGCCATCGAGTGGGCGACCGGGGAGCTGTTTTTT.

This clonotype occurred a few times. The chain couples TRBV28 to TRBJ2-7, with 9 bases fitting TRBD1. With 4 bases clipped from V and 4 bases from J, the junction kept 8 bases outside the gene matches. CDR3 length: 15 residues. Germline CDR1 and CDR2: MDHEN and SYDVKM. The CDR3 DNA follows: TGTGCCAGCAGTTCACAGGGGGCGAACCTTTACGAGCAGTACGTC. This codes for CASSSQGANLYEQYV.

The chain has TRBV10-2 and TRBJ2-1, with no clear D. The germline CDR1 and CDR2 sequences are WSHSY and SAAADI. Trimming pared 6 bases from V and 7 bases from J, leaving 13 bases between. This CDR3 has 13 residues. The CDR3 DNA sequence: TGCGCCAGCAGCCACAATCTGGGTAATGAGCAGTTCTTC. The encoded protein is CASSHNLGNEQFF.

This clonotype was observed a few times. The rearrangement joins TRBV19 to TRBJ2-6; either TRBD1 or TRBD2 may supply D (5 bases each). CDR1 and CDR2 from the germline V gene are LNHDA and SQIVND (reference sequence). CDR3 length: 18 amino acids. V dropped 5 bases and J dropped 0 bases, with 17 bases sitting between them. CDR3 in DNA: TGTGCCAGTAGTGGGGGTAGAGGTGGGAGCTCTGGGGCCAACGTCCTGACTTTC. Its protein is CASSGGRGGSSGANVLTF. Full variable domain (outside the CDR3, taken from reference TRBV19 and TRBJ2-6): DGGITQSPKYLFRKEGQNVTLSCEQNLNHDAMYWYRQDPGQGLRLIYYSQIVNDFQKGDIAEGYSVSREKKESFPLTVTSAQKNPTAFYLCASSGGRGGSSGANVLTFGAGSRLTVL.

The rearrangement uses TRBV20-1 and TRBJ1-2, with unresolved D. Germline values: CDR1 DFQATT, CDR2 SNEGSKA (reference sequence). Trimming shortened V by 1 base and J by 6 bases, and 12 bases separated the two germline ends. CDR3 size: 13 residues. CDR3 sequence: CSARAPIGDGYTF. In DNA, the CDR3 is TGCAGTGCTAGAGCACCTATTGGGGATGGCTACACCTTC.

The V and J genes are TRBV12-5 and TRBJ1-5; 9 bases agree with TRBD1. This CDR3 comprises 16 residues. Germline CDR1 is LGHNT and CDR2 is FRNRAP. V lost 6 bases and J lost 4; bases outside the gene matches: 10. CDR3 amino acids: CASGYNRDRENQPQHF. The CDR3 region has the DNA TGTGCTAGTGGATACAACCGGGACAGGGAAAATCAGCCCCAGCATTTT.

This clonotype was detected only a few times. For the CDR3, the DNA is TGCAGTGCTAGAGCCCCCGGGACTAGCGTGTCGGCCCAGTACTTC. As protein: CSARAPGTSVSAQYF. The V and J genes are TRBV20-1 and TRBJ2-5; 10 bases map to TRBD2. Trimming took 1 base from V and 9 from J; bases not matched to a gene: 11. Germline V CDR1 and CDR2: DFQATT, SNEGSKA (reference sequence). This CDR3 has 15 residues.

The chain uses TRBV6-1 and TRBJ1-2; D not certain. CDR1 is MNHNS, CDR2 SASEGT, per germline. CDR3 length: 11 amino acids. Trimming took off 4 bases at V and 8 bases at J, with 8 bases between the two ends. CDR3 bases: TGTGCCAGCAGTGTTGTGAGAGGCTACACCTTC. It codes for CASSVVRGYTF.